This entry lists 18 T cell receptor beta chains sequenced from one sample in a study of T cell responses to AZD1222 COVID-19 vaccine. Only in-frame clones appear in the TCRdb table, and some are missing; sequencing was by immunoSEQ multiplex PCR. The table lists 150,000 to 180,000 clones, approximately 87% of them singletons. The specimen was peripheral blood, collected on day 0 of MenACWY control vaccination. The receptors stem from an adult in good health.

The V and J genes are TRBV5-1 and TRBJ2-7; D remains unclear. CDR1 and CDR2 from the germline V gene are SGHRS and YFSETQ. V shed 4 bases and J shed 4 bases, with 9 bases lying between them. The CDR3 contains 12 residues. The CDR3 sequence is CASSNDRYEQYF. The CDR3 DNA follows: TGCGCCAGCAGCAATGATAGATACGAGCAGTACTTC.

This clone showed up just once. CDR3 region: CASSQVRDTEAFF. The CDR3 nucleotides are TGTGCCAGCAGCCAAGTCAGGGACACTGAAGCTTTCTTT. The chain uses TRBV14 and TRBJ1-1, with a weak D call TRBD1 (5 bases). The CDR3 extends over 13 amino acids. The germline CDR1 and CDR2 sequences are SGHDN and FVKESK. V lost 1 base, J lost 3 bases, and 6 bases lay in between.

The chain uses TRBV6-2 or TRBV6-3 and TRBJ1-1, with D possibly TRBD1 on 5 matching bases. This CDR3 comprises 14 residues. Looked up from germline, CDR1 is MNHEY and CDR2 is SVGEGT. Trimming took off 4 bases at V and 4 bases at J, with 13 bases between the two ends. The CDR3 nucleotides are TGTGCCAGCAGTTTTCCGACAGTAGGCACTGAAGCTTTCTTT. Encoded protein: CASSFPTVGTEAFF.

J is TRBJ2-1 and V is TRBV12-3 or TRBV12-4, with no clear D. The CDR3 has 13 residues. V was clipped by 9 bases and J by 5 bases, with 14 bases between them. The CDR3 loop reads CASVTPINNEQFF. The CDR3 nucleotides read TGTGCCAGTGTGACACCTATCAACAATGAGCAGTTCTTC.

The chain is built from TRBV2 and TRBJ1-6; 7 bases map to TRBD1. The trim removed 5 bases at V and 9 bases at J, leaving 4 bases unmatched. Germline CDR1 reads SNHLY; CDR2 reads FYNNEI. The CDR3 is 13 amino acids. The CDR3 is CASSQQGISPLHF. The CDR3 nucleotides are TGTGCCAGCAGTCAACAGGGGATTTCACCCCTCCACTTT.

CDR3 sequence reads: CASSPLGVFTDTQYF. Written as DNA, the CDR3 is TGTGCCAGTAGCCCACTCGGGGTTTTTACAGATACGCAGTATTTT. This chain uses TRBV19 with TRBJ2-3, with D maybe TRBD2 (5 bases). Germline CDR1 reads LNHDA; CDR2 reads SQIVND (reference sequence). Trimming cost V 6 bases and J 3 bases, with 16 bases left between them. The CDR3 spans 15 residues.

This chain uses TRBV9 with TRBJ2-2; a weak D match, TRBD2 (6 bases). Germline lookup yields CDR1 SGDLS and CDR2 YYNGEE. V lost 3 bases, J lost 4 bases, and 16 bases lay in between. There are 16 residues in the CDR3. CDR3 loop: CASSAPTGVGTGELFF. The CDR3 DNA reads TGTGCCAGCAGCGCACCTACGGGGGTGGGCACCGGGGAGCTGTTTTTT.

The chain joins TRBV5-4 to TRBJ2-2, with TRBD1 matching 7 bases. Trimming at V came to 4 bases and at J to 0 bases, leaving 6 bases not matched to a gene. This CDR3 spans 16 amino acids. Germline loops: CDR1 SGHNT, CDR2 YYREEE (reference sequence). CDR3 in DNA: TGTGCCAGCAGCGTAACGGGACAGTCGAACACCGGGGAGCTGTTTTTT. Translation gives CASSVTGQSNTGELFF.

The chain couples TRBV5-6 to TRBJ2-7; possibly TRBD1 or TRBD2 for D (5 bases each). The CDR3 has 13 residues. The germline V gene encodes CDR1 SGHDT and CDR2 YYEEEE. Trimming left V 3 bases short and J 3 bases short, with 10 bases between. The DNA for the CDR3 is TGTGCCAGCAGCTGGGGACGGAGCTACGAGCAGTACGTC. It specifies CASSWGRSYEQYV.

The chain joins TRBV5-4 to TRBJ1-6; D may be TRBD1 (6 bases). CDR1 is SGHNT and CDR2 is YYREEE in the germline V gene (reference sequence). V lost 0 bases, J lost 7 bases, and 11 bases lay in between. The CDR3 is 15 amino acids. CDR3 sequence: CASSLARGENSPLHF. The CDR3 nucleotides read TGTGCCAGCAGCTTGGCCAGGGGTGAAAATTCACCCCTCCACTTT. Full variable domain (missing parts from reference TRBV5-4 and TRBJ1-6): ETGVTQSPTHLIKTRGQQVTLRCSSQSGHNTVSWYQQALGQGPQFIFQYYREEENGRGNFPPRFSGLQFPNYSSELNVNALELDDSALYLCASSLARGENSPLHFGNGTRLTVT.

The V call is TRBV9, the J call TRBJ2-3, with D perhaps matching TRBD1 (5 bases). This CDR3 has 16 residues. Germline V gives CDR1 SGDLS, CDR2 YYNGEE. Between the trimmed V and J ends, which lost 6 bases and 3 bases, there was a span of 20 bases. CDR3 region: CASTPLGRLGTDTQYF. The CDR3 DNA sequence: TGTGCCAGCACCCCACTGGGGCGCTTGGGTACAGATACGCAGTATTTT. Together with reference TRBV9 and TRBJ2-3, the CDR3 gives the full variable domain: DSGVTQTPKHLITATGQRVTLRCSPRSGDLSVYWYQQSLDQGLQFLIQYYNGEERAKGNILERFSAQQFPDLHSELNLSSLELGDSALYFCASTPLGRLGTDTQYFGPGTRLTVL.

This chain joins TRBV6-2 or TRBV6-3 and TRBJ2-7, with 11 bases that match TRBD2. V lost 6 bases to trimming and J lost 5 bases; unmatched junction nucleotides: 12. This CDR3 has 16 residues. Germline assignment: CDR1 MNHEY and CDR2 SVGEGT. CDR3 sequence reads: CASSRDTSGSGDEQYF. The CDR3 DNA reads as TGTGCCAGCAGCCGAGATACTAGCGGGAGTGGAGACGAGCAGTACTTC.

The chain joins TRBV28 to TRBJ1-2, with 7 bases fitting TRBD1. After removal of 4 bases from V and 5 bases from J, the junction contained 1 base not matched to a gene. CDR1 is MDHEN and CDR2 is SYDVKM in the germline V gene. This CDR3 comprises 12 residues. The CDR3 DNA sequence: TGTGCCAGCAGTTCGGGACAGTATGGCTACACCTTC. Its protein product is CASSSGQYGYTF.

The rearrangement uses TRBV27 and TRBJ1-3; 7 nucleotides align to TRBD1. The CDR3 runs to 15 residues. Unmatched junction bases numbered 5, after V lost 6 bases and J lost 0 bases. Germline CDR1 is MNHEY and CDR2 is SMNVEV (reference sequence). The CDR3 coding sequence is TGTGCCAGCAGGGGGGACAGTTTCTCTGGAAACACCATATATTTT. Its translation: CASRGDSFSGNTIYF.

The rearrangement joins TRBV18 to TRBJ2-5; D gene uncertain. The V gene's germline CDR1 is KGHSH and CDR2 LQKENI. The CDR3 length is 11 residues. The V end was cut by 5 bases, the J end by 5 bases, with 6 bases between. This CDR3 reads CASSSMETQYF. As DNA, the CDR3 is TGTGCCAGCTCATCCATGGAGACCCAGTACTTC.

This chain connects TRBV4-2 to TRBJ2-7; 9 bases match TRBD1. The CDR3 is 15 amino acids. Germline CDR1 LGHNA, CDR2 YNFKEQ. V lost 3 bases and J lost 0; bases outside the gene matches: 3. CDR3 coding DNA: TGTGCCAGCAGCCAGGGACAGGGCCCCTCCTACGAGCAGTACTTC. Its translation: CASSQGQGPSYEQYF.

The genes are TRBV28 and TRBJ2-5, with 7 bases lining up with TRBD2. The V gene end was trimmed by 6 bases and the J gene end by 4 bases; junction bases not matched to a gene: 5. The CDR3 is 13 amino acids. CDR1 is MDHEN and CDR2 is SYDVKM in the germline V gene. CDR3 sequence: CASRKWGGETQYF. DNA for the CDR3: TGTGCCAGCAGAAAGTGGGGGGGAGAGACCCAGTACTTC.

The CDR3 DNA reads TGTGCCAGCAAGAAGGCAGGGGCCACCGGGGAGCTGTTTTTT. This gives the protein CASKKAGATGELFF. The V and J genes are TRBV27 and TRBJ2-2, with D perhaps TRBD1 (6 bases). The germline V and J ends were trimmed by 7 bases and 4 bases, with 13 bases remaining between them. The CDR3 is 14 residues long. The germline CDR1 and CDR2 sequences are MNHEY and SMNVEV (reference sequence).